This is a list of T cell receptor beta chains from one sample in a study of blood T cell repertoires in COVID-19. Generated by immunoSEQ multiplex PCR, the TCRdb table keeps only in-frame clones and is missing some. The data hold about 160,000 clones, with 75% to 90% observed a single time. The specimen sequenced was peripheral blood. Receptor source: an older woman with acute or convalescent COVID-19. Both conserved end residues are part of each CDR3. D genes are given only for firm matches. Size is omitted from some rows. Given values are once, few, many or a class for expanded clones.

TRBV18	-	TRBJ1-1	-	CASSPRAADTEAFF	TGTGCCAGCTCACCCAGGGCGGCGGACACTGAAGCTTTCTTT
TRBV14	-	TRBJ2-5	TRBD2	CASSPSGGYQETQYF	TGTGCCAGCAGCCCGTCCGGGGGGTACCAAGAGACCCAGTACTTC
TRBV5-1	once	TRBJ1-2	TRBD1	CASSIGTATNYGYTF	TGCGCCAGCAGCATAGGGACAGCTACTAACTATGGCTACACCTTC
TRBV6-2/TRBV6-3	-	TRBJ1-1	-	CASSYSSGRSEAFF	TGTGCCAGCAGTTACTCGTCAGGGAGGAGTGAAGCTTTCTTT
TRBV4-1	-	TRBJ2-1	TRBD2	CASSQEGLAGQSSYNEQFF	TGCGCCAGCAGCCAAGAGGGACTAGCGGGGCAGAGCTCCTACAATGAGCAGTTCTTC
TRBV19	-	TRBJ2-2	-	CASSIGVGAAGNTGELFF	TGTGCCAGTAGTATAGGCGTTGGGGCAGCGGGGAACACCGGGGAGCTGTTTTTT
TRBV15	-	TRBJ1-4	-	CATSRDPGATNEKLFF	TGTGCCACCAGCAGAGATCCGGGAGCAACTAATGAAAAACTGTTTTTT
TRBV19	-	TRBJ1-4	TRBD1	CASSISGTDNEKLFF	TGTGCCAGTAGTATCTCCGGGACAGATAATGAAAAACTGTTTTTT
TRBV7-2	once	TRBJ1-5	-	CASSLRENSNQPQHF	TGTGCCAGCAGCTTACGGGAGAATAGCAATCAGCCCCAGCATTTT
TRBV5-4	-	TRBJ1-1	-	CASSLGQEDTEAFF	TGTGCCAGCAGCTTGGGACAGGAGGACACTGAAGCTTTCTTT
TRBV19	-	TRBJ1-1	-	CASSTVDTGNTEAFF	TGTGCCAGTAGTACCGTCGACACTGGGAACACTGAAGCTTTCTTT
TRBV7-2	-	TRBJ1-2	-	CASTFLIGQNYGYTF	TGTGCCAGCACTTTTCTTATTGGGCAAAACTATGGCTACACCTTC
TRBV6-5	-	TRBJ2-1	-	CASRRMDEQFF	TGTGCCAGCAGGCGGATGGATGAGCAGTTCTTC
TRBV27	-	TRBJ1-5	-	CASSLGGAIGNQPQHF	TGTGCCAGCAGTTTAGGAGGGGCGATTGGCAATCAGCCCCAGCATTTT
TRBV11-3	-	TRBJ2-3	TRBD1	CASSPRTGYTDTQYF	TGTGCCAGCAGCCCTAGGACAGGGTACACAGATACGCAGTATTTT
TRBV19	-	TRBJ1-5	-	CASSTGHLSNQPQHF	TGTGCCAGTAGCACGGGACACCTTAGCAATCAGCCCCAGCATTTT
TRBV7-8	-	TRBJ1-1	-	CASSLAGAGLNTEAFF	TGTGCCAGCAGCTTAGCTGGGGCAGGGTTGAACACTGAAGCTTTCTTT
TRBV7-2	few	TRBJ2-1	TRBD2	CASSPRGSSGGASYNEQFF	TGTGCCAGCAGCCCCCGGGGGTCTAGCGGGGGGGCTTCCTACAATGAGCAGTTCTTC
TRBV5-1	-	TRBJ2-1	TRBD2	CASSFDGTSGVEQFF	TGCGCCAGCAGCTTCGACGGGACTAGCGGGGTGGAGCAGTTCTTC
TRBV7-6	many	TRBJ1-5	TRBD1	CASSSFSGTGYQPQHF	TGTGCCAGCAGCTCCTTCTCCGGGACAGGGTATCAGCCCCAGCATTTT
TRBV19	-	TRBJ2-7	TRBD1	CASSAPGQGIYEQYF	TGTGCCAGTAGTGCGCCGGGACAGGGGATCTACGAGCAGTACTTC
TRBV9	-	TRBJ1-2	-	CASSDGNSNYGYTF	TGTGCCAGCAGCGATGGTAATAGTAACTATGGCTACACCTTC
TRBV12-3/TRBV12-4	-	TRBJ2-5	-	CASSLTREETQYF	TGTGCCAGCAGTTTAACCCGGGAAGAGACCCAGTACTTC
TRBV9	once	TRBJ2-5	TRBD2	CASSPGASGGHQETQYF	TGTGCCAGCAGCCCAGGGGCTAGCGGGGGCCACCAAGAGACCCAGTACTTC
TRBV15	-	TRBJ1-4	-	CATGGGFGEKLFF	TGTGCCACCGGGGGGGGCTTCGGCGAAAAACTGTTTTTT
TRBV5-1	once	TRBJ2-7	-	CASSTEGTAGEQYF	TGCGCCAGCAGCACCGAAGGGACAGCGGGCGAGCAGTACTTC
TRBV6-5	-	TRBJ2-5	TRBD1	CASSQGQGETQYF	TGTGCCAGCAGCCAGGGACAGGGAGAGACCCAGTACTTC
TRBV10-3	few	TRBJ1-5	-	CAISGSDSQNQPQHF	TGTGCCATCAGTGGGTCAGACAGCCAGAATCAGCCCCAGCATTTT
TRBV7-8	-	TRBJ1-3	-	CASSHSDSGNTIYF	TGTGCCAGCAGCCACTCCGACTCTGGAAACACCATATATTTT
TRBV4-1	-	TRBJ1-1	TRBD1	CASSQEVPRAGTVNTEAFF	TGCGCCAGCAGCCAAGAGGTCCCCCGAGCCGGGACAGTGAACACTGAAGCTTTCTTT
TRBV19	few	TRBJ1-4	-	CATLDSATNEKLFF	TGTGCCACCCTCGACAGCGCAACTAATGAAAAACTGTTTTTT
TRBV6-6	-	TRBJ2-3	-	CASNQRTDTQYF	TGTGCCAGTAACCAGAGGACAGATACGCAGTATTTT
TRBV27	once	TRBJ2-2	-	CASSQTETGELFF	TGTGCCAGCAGTCAGACAGAGACCGGGGAGCTGTTTTTT
TRBV15	-	TRBJ2-7	-	CATSRDLANGYEQYF	TGTGCCACCAGCAGAGATCTTGCCAACGGCTACGAGCAGTACTTC
TRBV6-5	-	TRBJ1-2	-	CASRDRSSYGYTF	TGTGCCAGCAGGGACAGAAGCTCTTATGGCTACACCTTC
TRBV18	-	TRBJ2-2	TRBD2	CASSPRGGRDTGELFF	TGTGCCAGCTCACCACGGGGGGGAAGAGACACCGGGGAGCTGTTTTTT
TRBV9	-	TRBJ2-1	TRBD1	CASGQGANPYNEQFF	TGTGCCAGTGGACAGGGGGCGAACCCTTACAATGAGCAGTTCTTC
TRBV7-9	-	TRBJ2-1	TRBD2	CASTPVSSGGPLYNEQFF	TGTGCCAGCACACCAGTGAGCAGCGGGGGCCCGCTTTACAATGAGCAGTTCTTC
TRBV29-1	-	TRBJ2-5	TRBD2	CSVVGLAETQYF	TGCAGCGTTGTAGGACTAGCGGAGACCCAGTACTTC
TRBV4-1	-	TRBJ1-5	TRBD1	CASSLHGQGNSQPQHF	TGCGCCAGCAGCCTACACGGACAGGGTAATTCTCAGCCCCAGCATTTT
TRBV5-5	-	TRBJ2-7	-	CASSLGAGLYEQYF	TGTGCCAGCAGCTTGGGGGCAGGGTTGTACGAGCAGTACTTC
TRBV5-1	-	TRBJ1-3	-	CASSEGAVGNTIYF	TGCGCCAGCAGTGAGGGCGCGGTAGGAAACACCATATATTTT
TRBV9	-	TRBJ1-5	-	CASSVDSDQPQHF	TGTGCCAGCAGCGTCGACAGTGATCAGCCCCAGCATTTT
TRBV5-1	-	TRBJ1-4	TRBD1	CASSTSGTANEKLFF	TGCGCCAGCAGCACCTCCGGGACAGCTAATGAAAAACTGTTTTTT
TRBV28	-	TRBJ2-7	TRBD1	CATTGSYEQYF	TGTGCCACGACAGGGTCCTACGAGCAGTACTTC
TRBV6-1	-	TRBJ2-5	-	CASSEATGTETQYF	TGTGCCAGCAGTGAAGCTACCGGGACTGAGACCCAGTACTTC
TRBV20-1	-	TRBJ2-7	-	CSASRQPYEQYF	TGCAGTGCTAGTCGACAGCCCTACGAGCAGTACTTC
TRBV19	-	TRBJ1-5	-	CASSFRANQPQHF	TGTGCCAGTAGTTTCAGGGCCAATCAGCCCCAGCATTTT
TRBV7-2	-	TRBJ1-1	TRBD1	CASSSDRGIWTEAFF	TGTGCCAGCAGCTCTGACAGGGGAATTTGGACTGAAGCTTTCTTT
TRBV6-6	once	TRBJ1-4	TRBD1	CATRDSFNEKLFF	TGTGCCACCCGGGACAGTTTCAATGAAAAACTGTTTTTT
TRBV12-5	-	TRBJ2-1	TRBD1	CASGSGQGTYNEQFF	TGTGCTAGTGGTTCGGGACAGGGTACCTACAATGAGCAGTTCTTC